A selection of T cell receptor beta chains follows, all from one sample in a study of blood T cell repertoires in COVID-19. Sequencing was performed with immunoSEQ multiplex PCR; in TCRdb, only in-frame clones are kept and a portion is missing. Of more than 80,000 clones listed, about 85% are singletons. Sequenced: peripheral blood. The receptor set was obtained from a woman of 80 years or more with COVID-19, enrolled during active disease. Each CDR3 is given with its conserved first and last residue. The D gene is left open where the match is weak. Only some rows state a clone size, as once, few, many or a class for expanded clones.

D gene	clone size	V gene	J gene	CDR3 protein	CDR3 DNA
TRBD1	.	TRBV4-2	TRBJ1-4	CASSYRGLEEKLFF	TGTGCCAGCAGCTACAGGGGGCTTGAGGAAAAACTGTTTTTT
.	.	TRBV3-1/TRBV3-2	TRBJ1-4	CASSQTGYEKLFF	TGTGCCAGCAGCCAAACAGGGTATGAAAAACTGTTTTTT
.	.	TRBV18	TRBJ1-1	CASSPEMNTEAFF	TGTGCCAGCTCACCGGAGATGAACACTGAAGCTTTCTTT
.	.	TRBV5-1	TRBJ2-3	CASSLDTNTDTQYF	TGCGCCAGCAGTTTGGACACCAACACAGATACGCAGTATTTT
.	.	TRBV10-3	TRBJ2-7	CAIRKEEGEATSARQYF	TGTGCCATCAGAAAAGAGGAGGGAGAAGCGACAAGCGCCAGACAGTACTTC
.	few	TRBV14	TRBJ2-2	CASSQSEGILLNTGELFF	TGTGCCAGCAGCCAATCCGAGGGAATCCTTTTAAACACCGGGGAGCTGTTTTTT
TRBD2	.	TRBV27	TRBJ2-1	CASSLLAGGDFQEQFF	TGTGCCAGCAGTTTACTAGCGGGGGGGGACTTCCAGGAGCAGTTCTTC
TRBD1	.	TRBV9	TRBJ1-2	CASSVDRGPGYTF	TGTGCCAGCAGCGTAGACAGGGGCCCTGGCTACACCTTC
.	.	TRBV7-9	TRBJ1-1	CASSWHHTEAFF	TGTGCCAGCAGCTGGCATCACACTGAAGCTTTCTTT
.	.	TRBV5-6	TRBJ2-5	CASSLGSGQETQYF	TGTGCCAGCAGCTTGGGGTCAGGCCAAGAGACCCAGTACTTC
.	.	TRBV18	TRBJ1-1	CASSPPVRVRTEAFF	TGTGCCAGCTCACCTCCAGTCAGGGTTAGGACTGAAGCTTTCTTT
TRBD1	few	TRBV28	TRBJ1-2	CASSLFPGGYGYTF	TGTGCCAGCAGTTTATTTCCAGGGGGCTATGGCTACACCTTC
TRBD2	.	TRBV5-1	TRBJ2-7	CASSFSTSGRASYEQYF	TGCGCCAGCAGCTTCTCGACTAGCGGGAGGGCCTCCTACGAGCAGTACTTC
.	.	TRBV7-3	TRBJ2-3	CASSPHGSGTDTQYF	TGTGCCAGCAGCCCCCACGGGAGTGGGACAGATACGCAGTATTTT
TRBD2	few	TRBV5-5	TRBJ2-5	CASSFGRQETQYF	TGTGCCAGCAGCTTCGGGAGGCAAGAGACCCAGTACTTC
.	.	TRBV30	TRBJ2-3	CAWSVDGWGEDTQYF	TGTGCCTGGAGTGTAGACGGGTGGGGAGAAGATACGCAGTATTTT
.	.	TRBV9	TRBJ2-7	CASSVGGHSYEQYF	TGTGCCAGCAGCGTAGGGGGACACTCCTACGAGCAGTACTTC
TRBD2	.	TRBV19	TRBJ2-3	CASSTYGGGGTSTDTQYF	TGTGCCAGTAGTACCTACGGCGGGGGGGGCACAAGCACAGATACGCAGTATTTT
.	.	TRBV19	TRBJ1-1	CASSKWADWNTEAFF	TGTGCCAGTAGTAAGTGGGCAGATTGGAACACTGAAGCTTTCTTT
.	.	TRBV6-2/TRBV6-3	TRBJ2-1	CASSPQDNEQFF	TGTGCCAGCAGCCCACAAGACAATGAGCAGTTCTTC
TRBD2	.	TRBV28	TRBJ2-7	CASSSTSGRAKSYEQYF	TGTGCCAGCAGTTCGACTAGCGGGAGGGCCAAGTCGTACGAGCAGTACTTC
TRBD1	once	TRBV29-1	TRBJ1-2	CSVKGQGASLGDYGYTF	TGCAGCGTTAAGGGACAGGGGGCAAGTTTGGGAGACTATGGCTACACCTTC
TRBD1	.	TRBV5-8	TRBJ2-1	CASSFGQGLGGQFF	TGTGCCAGCAGCTTTGGACAGGGGCTCGGTGGGCAGTTCTTC
TRBD2	.	TRBV3-1/TRBV3-2	TRBJ2-2	CASSQLSGRNTGELFF	TGTGCCAGCAGCCAACTCAGCGGGAGAAACACCGGGGAGCTGTTTTTT
TRBD1	.	TRBV24-1	TRBJ2-3	CATSDPGQTDTQYF	TGTGCCACCAGTGATCCGGGACAGACAGATACGCAGTATTTT
TRBD2	.	TRBV3-1/TRBV3-2	TRBJ2-3	CASSQGTGGADTQYF	TGTGCCAGCAGCCAAGGTACGGGGGGAGCAGATACGCAGTATTTT
.	once	TRBV28	TRBJ2-7	CASSFTGTSYEQYF	TGTGCCAGCAGTTTTACAGGGACATCCTACGAGCAGTACTTC
.	.	TRBV6-5	TRBJ1-2	CASRVNGFSSYTF	TGTGCCAGCAGGGTGAACGGGTTCAGTAGCTACACCTTC
.	once	TRBV19	TRBJ2-7	CASSVTRYYEQYF	TGTGCCAGTAGTGTGACTAGATACTACGAGCAGTACTTC
.	.	TRBV6-5	TRBJ1-5	CASSKQRSNQPQHF	TGTGCCAGCTCTAAGCAGCGGAGCAATCAGCCCCAGCATTTT
TRBD1	.	TRBV18	TRBJ1-2	CASSPTGEGYGYTF	TGTGCCAGCTCACCAACAGGGGAAGGCTATGGCTACACCTTC
.	.	TRBV7-3	TRBJ2-3	CASSPNQRNTQYF	TGTGCCAGCAGCCCGAACCAGCGGAATACGCAGTATTTT
TRBD1	.	TRBV28	TRBJ1-3	CASSLVGQGSGNTIYF	TGTGCCAGCAGTTTGGTCGGACAGGGATCTGGAAACACCATATATTTT
TRBD1	.	TRBV20-1	TRBJ1-2	CSASADRGYGYTF	TGCAGTGCTAGTGCGGACAGGGGGTATGGCTACACCTTC
.	few	TRBV9	TRBJ2-7	CASSLSGGYEQYF	TGTGCCAGCAGCCTCTCTGGGGGGTACGAGCAGTACTTC
.	.	TRBV5-5	TRBJ2-1	CASSFQGPLNEQFF	TGTGCCAGCAGTTTTCAGGGTCCCCTCAATGAGCAGTTCTTC
.	.	TRBV5-1	TRBJ2-1	CASSPGTPYNEQFF	TGCGCCAGCAGCCCTGGGACTCCCTACAATGAGCAGTTCTTC
.	.	TRBV5-1	TRBJ2-5	CASRDTEETQYF	TGCGCCAGCAGGGACACAGAAGAGACCCAGTACTTC
TRBD2	few	TRBV5-1	TRBJ2-7	CASSLVASGLNYEQYF	TGCGCCAGCAGCTTGGTTGCTAGCGGGTTAAACTACGAGCAGTACTTC
.	.	TRBV19	TRBJ1-5	CASSPQGSYSNQPQHF	TGTGCCAGTAGTCCCCAGGGAAGCTATAGCAATCAGCCCCAGCATTTT
TRBD1	.	TRBV6-5	TRBJ1-6	CASSYSWQGDSPLHF	TGTGCCAGCAGTTACTCCTGGCAGGGGGATTCACCCCTCCACTTT
.	.	TRBV19	TRBJ2-3	CASSLDRPSTDTQYF	TGTGCCAGTAGCTTGGACAGACCTAGCACAGATACGCAGTATTTT
TRBD2	.	TRBV6-5	TRBJ2-1	CASSYSWLAGPQGQFF	TGTGCCAGCAGTTACTCATGGCTAGCGGGTCCTCAGGGGCAGTTCTTC
TRBD1	.	TRBV18	TRBJ1-2	CASSPQGQGTYYGYTF	TGTGCCAGCTCACCACAAGGACAGGGGACCTACTATGGCTACACCTTC
.	.	TRBV7-7	TRBJ1-3	CASSRSREPGNTIYF	TGTGCTAGCAGCCGATCGAGAGAACCGGGAAACACCATATATTTT
.	.	TRBV11-2	TRBJ1-2	CASSLETTGNYGYTF	TGTGCCAGCAGCTTAGAAACGACAGGCAACTATGGCTACACCTTC
TRBD2	.	TRBV29-1	TRBJ2-3	CSVETGGTDTQYF	TGCAGCGTTGAGACGGGGGGGACAGATACGCAGTATTTT
.	.	TRBV6-1	TRBJ1-2	CASSEFGGLGYTF	TGTGCCAGCAGTGAATTCGGGGGGCTAGGCTACACCTTC